The rows below give T cell receptor beta chains drawn from one sample of a study of blood T cell repertoires in COVID-19. Produced via immunoSEQ multiplex PCR; TCRdb's table is partial and in-frame only. This table holds roughly 250,000 clones, approximately 80% found once. The sample comprised peripheral blood. These TCRs come from an elderly woman with acute or convalescent COVID-19. CDR3s include the opening cysteine and the closing phenylalanine or tryptophan. The D gene is left open where the match is weak. Expanded clones get a size class; other rows say once, few or many, or leave the size out.

TRBD1	.	TRBJ2-1	TRBV19	CASRLGQGYNEQFF	TGTGCCAGTAGGCTGGGACAGGGTTACAATGAGCAGTTCTTC
TRBD1	.	TRBJ1-1	TRBV2	CASRPETGGEGTEAFF	TGTGCCAGCAGGCCGGAGACAGGGGGCGAGGGGACTGAAGCTTTCTTT
.	.	TRBJ1-5	TRBV6-2/TRBV6-3	CASSAGLISNQPQHF	TGTGCCAGCAGCGCAGGGTTAATTAGCAATCAGCCCCAGCATTTT
TRBD2	.	TRBJ2-7	TRBV29-1	CSVGSGGGEQYF	TGCAGCGTCGGCTCGGGGGGGGGCGAGCAGTACTTC
.	.	TRBJ1-3	TRBV19	CASSIMSSGNTIYF	TGTGCCAGTAGTATAATGAGCTCTGGAAACACCATATATTTT
.	.	TRBJ2-7	TRBV6-2/TRBV6-3	CASSTPGLGAYEQYF	TGTGCCAGCAGCACCCCGGGACTTGGGGCCTACGAGCAGTACTTC
.	.	TRBJ2-5	TRBV7-2	CASSLALDQQETQYF	TGTGCCAGCAGCTTAGCGCTAGACCAACAAGAGACCCAGTACTTC
TRBD2	.	TRBJ2-3	TRBV27	CASKRGLAEMVTDTQYF	TGTGCCAGCAAAAGAGGGCTAGCGGAGATGGTCACAGATACGCAGTATTTT
.	.	TRBJ1-2	TRBV6-1	CASSEGVGYTF	TGTGCCAGCAGTGAGGGAGTCGGCTACACCTTC
TRBD1	.	TRBJ1-5	TRBV19	CASSLQGYQPQHF	TGTGCCAGTAGCTTACAGGGGTACCAGCCCCAGCATTTT
TRBD1	.	TRBJ2-3	TRBV28	CASLDRRSVDTQYF	TGTGCCAGCTTGGACAGGCGGTCTGTGGATACGCAGTATTTT
TRBD2	.	TRBJ2-2	TRBV24-1	CATSDPAGVNTGELFF	TGTGCCACCAGTGATCCAGCGGGGGTGAACACCGGGGAGCTGTTTTTT
TRBD1	.	TRBJ1-2	TRBV5-1	CASSLAGQGDGYTF	TGCGCCAGCAGCTTGGCGGGACAGGGGGATGGCTACACCTTC
TRBD2	.	TRBJ2-7	TRBV6-2/TRBV6-3	CASSYSRLLAGTYEQYF	TGTGCCAGCAGTTACTCGCGATTGTTAGCGGGAACTTACGAGCAGTACTTC
.	.	TRBJ2-1	TRBV6-6	CASSLDSYNEQFF	TGTGCCAGCAGTTTAGACTCATACAATGAGCAGTTCTTC
TRBD2	.	TRBJ2-1	TRBV30	CASPGTSGNEQFF	TGTGCCTCTCCTGGGACTAGCGGCAATGAGCAGTTCTTC
.	.	TRBJ2-4	TRBV28	CASSLYRSKNIQYF	TGTGCCAGCAGTTTATACAGGTCCAAAAACATTCAGTACTTC
.	many	TRBJ1-1	TRBV6-2/TRBV6-3	CASSYRSTEAFF	TGTGCCAGCAGTTACAGGAGCACTGAAGCTTTCTTT
TRBD2	.	TRBJ2-5	TRBV5-8	CASSLGSLAGGQETQYF	TGTGCCAGCAGCTTGGGTTCGCTAGCGGGGGGACAAGAGACCCAGTACTTC
.	.	TRBJ1-3	TRBV19	CASTAGASGNTIYF	TGTGCCAGTACGGCGGGGGCCTCTGGAAACACCATATATTTT
TRBD1	.	TRBJ1-1	TRBV4-1	CASSPGQGGFLNTEAFF	TGCGCCAGCAGCCCGGGACAGGGGGGTTTTCTGAACACTGAAGCTTTCTTT
TRBD1	.	TRBJ2-1	TRBV10-3	CAISAGQGQTDDPYNEQFF	TGTGCCATCAGTGCCGGACAGGGCCAAACCGACGATCCATACAATGAGCAGTTCTTC
.	.	TRBJ1-3	TRBV5-5	CASSLRGLQGTGNTIYF	TGTGCCAGCAGCCTCCGCGGATTACAGGGAACTGGAAACACCATATATTTT
.	.	TRBJ2-1	TRBV7-9	CASSLAGLNYNEQFF	TGTGCCAGCAGCTTAGCGGGCTTAAATTACAATGAGCAGTTCTTC
TRBD2	.	TRBJ2-1	TRBV5-1	CASSEWTSGGSIGVF	TGCGCCAGCAGCGAATGGACTAGCGGGGGTTCGATTGGTGTCTTC
TRBD1	.	TRBJ2-7	TRBV27	CASGRSGTGNARQYF	TGTGCCAGCGGCCGATCGGGGACAGGTAACGCCCGGCAGTACTTC
TRBD1	.	TRBJ2-7	TRBV7-2	CASSRIQGEQYF	TGTGCCAGCAGCCGAATACAGGGGGAGCAGTACTTC
.	once	TRBJ2-7	TRBV4-1	CASSQRDRPSSYEQYF	TGCGCCAGCAGCCAACGCGACAGGCCTAGCTCCTACGAGCAGTACTTC
.	.	TRBJ1-1	TRBV5-6	CASSLPGARGTEAFF	TGTGCCAGCAGCTTGCCAGGGGCAAGGGGCACTGAAGCTTTCTTT
TRBD1	few	TRBJ1-2	TRBV19	CASSPGGAEGYTF	TGTGCCAGTAGTCCAGGGGGCGCGGAGGGCTACACCTTC
.	.	TRBJ1-2	TRBV19	CASTNMGLGDGYTF	TGTGCCAGTACAAATATGGGACTGGGCGATGGCTACACCTTC
TRBD1	.	TRBJ1-4	TRBV6-6	CASSTARDRPNEKLFF	TGTGCCAGCAGTACGGCCCGGGACAGACCAAATGAAAAACTGTTTTTT
TRBD2	.	TRBJ2-1	TRBV29-1	CSVLGLADNEQFF	TGCAGCGTTTTGGGACTAGCCGACAATGAGCAGTTCTTC
TRBD1	once	TRBJ2-5	TRBV7-9	CASSFGSGGETQYF	TGTGCCAGCAGCTTCGGTTCAGGGGGTGAGACCCAGTACTTC
.	.	TRBJ1-5	TRBV7-9	CASSPGTLFGNQPQHF	TGTGCCAGCAGCCCCGGGACTCTCTTTGGGAATCAGCCCCAGCATTTT
TRBD2	.	TRBJ2-2	TRBV5-1	CASRSLAGGPIGELFF	TGCGCCAGCAGATCACTAGCGGGAGGGCCGATCGGGGAGCTGTTTTTT
TRBD2	.	TRBJ2-1	TRBV27	CASSFLAGGPGPYNEQFF	TGTGCCAGCAGTTTCCTAGCGGGAGGGCCCGGTCCCTACAATGAGCAGTTCTTC
.	.	TRBJ1-2	TRBV7-2	CASSLHQTAGVYGYTF	TGTGCCAGCAGCTTACACCAGACAGCCGGCGTCTATGGCTACACCTTC
TRBD1	.	TRBJ1-1	TRBV28	CASSLSDRATEAFF	TGTGCCAGCAGTTTAAGCGACAGGGCGACTGAAGCTTTCTTT
TRBD2	.	TRBJ2-2	TRBV5-4	CASSLRLAADTGELFF	TGTGCCAGCAGCTTGCGACTAGCGGCGGACACCGGGGAGCTGTTTTTT
.	few	TRBJ1-1	TRBV28	CASSLSFEAFF	TGTGCCAGCAGTTTATCCTTTGAAGCTTTCTTT
TRBD2	.	TRBJ2-1	TRBV7-2	CASSYGGTYNEQFF	TGTGCCAGCAGCTACGGGGGGACCTACAATGAGCAGTTCTTC